This T cell receptor beta chain stems from a study of blood T cells in healthy people across ages. Study-level findings and limits: TCR beta diversity per million T cells fell roughly linearly with age.

For this clonotype: Its target is not known.

Per germline, CDR1 SGHTA and CDR2 FQGNSA. V lost 5 bases to trimming and J lost 4 bases; unmatched junction nucleotides: 12. The CDR3 runs 16 residues. A second PCR, run for about 7 to 12 cycles, used a sample-barcoded 5' primer plus a J-beta primer mix. Researchers report that a template-switch adaptor with 12 random nucleotides tagged each cDNA molecule. Using its own MiXCR run on the 5' RACE reads, TCRdb lists one record per CDR3 protein. The table includes roughly 1,300,000 distinct CDR3 sequences, 59% detected once. Every donor contributed around 10 milliliters of peripheral blood by blood draw. This TCR derives from a man aged 18 to 29 in good health. The chain employs TRBV7-2 and TRBJ2-5, with 8 bases matching TRBD2. The sample was blood. CDR3 sequence: CASSPPARAGAETQYF. DNA for the CDR3: TGTGCCAGCAGCCCCCCCGCCCGAGCGGGGGCAGAGACCCAGTACTTC.